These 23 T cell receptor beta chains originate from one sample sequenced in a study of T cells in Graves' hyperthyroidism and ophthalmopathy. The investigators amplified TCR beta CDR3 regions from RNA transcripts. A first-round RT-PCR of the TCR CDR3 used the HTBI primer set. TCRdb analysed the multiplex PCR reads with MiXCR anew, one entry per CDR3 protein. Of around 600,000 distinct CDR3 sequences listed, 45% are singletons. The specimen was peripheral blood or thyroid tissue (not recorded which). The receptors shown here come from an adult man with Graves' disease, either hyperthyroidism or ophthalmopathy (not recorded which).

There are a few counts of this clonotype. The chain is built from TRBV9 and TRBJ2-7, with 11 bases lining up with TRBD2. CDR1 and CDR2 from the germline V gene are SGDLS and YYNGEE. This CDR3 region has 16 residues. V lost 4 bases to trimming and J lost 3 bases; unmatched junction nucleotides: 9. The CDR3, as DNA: TGTGCCAGCAGCCCTCTAGCGGGAGGTGCCCTCTACGAGCAGTACTTC. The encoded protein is CASSPLAGGALYEQYF.

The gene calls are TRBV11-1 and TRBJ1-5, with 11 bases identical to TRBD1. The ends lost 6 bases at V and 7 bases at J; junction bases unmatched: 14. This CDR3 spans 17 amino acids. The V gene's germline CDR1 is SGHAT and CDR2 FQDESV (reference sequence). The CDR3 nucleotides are TGTGCCAGCAGGGCCAGCGCCCGGGACAGGGGGAACCAGCCCCAGCATTTT. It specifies CASRASARDRGNQPQHF. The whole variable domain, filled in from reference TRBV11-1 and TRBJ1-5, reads EAEVAQSPRYKITEKSQAVAFWCDPISGHATLYWYRQILGQGPELLVQFQDESVVDDSQLPKDRFSAERLKGVDSTLKIQPAELGDSAMYLCASRASARDRGNQPQHFGDGTRLSIL.

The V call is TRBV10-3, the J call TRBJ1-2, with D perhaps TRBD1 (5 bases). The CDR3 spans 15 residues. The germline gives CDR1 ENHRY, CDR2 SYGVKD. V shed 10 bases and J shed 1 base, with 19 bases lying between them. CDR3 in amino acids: CATTPMGRINYGYTF. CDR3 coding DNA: TGTGCCACCACTCCAATGGGGCGCATTAACTATGGCTACACCTTC.

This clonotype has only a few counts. The CDR3 sequence is CASSADSYSGNTIYF. In DNA, the CDR3 is TGTGCCAGCAGCGCCGACAGCTACTCTGGAAACACCATATATTTT. The chain carries TRBV7-9 and TRBJ1-3; tentatively, D is TRBD1 (5 bases). The V gene lost 5 bases and the J gene lost 0 bases, with 11 bases spanning the gap. This CDR3 is 15 amino acids long. In germline, CDR1 is SEHNR, CDR2 FQNEAQ (reference sequence).

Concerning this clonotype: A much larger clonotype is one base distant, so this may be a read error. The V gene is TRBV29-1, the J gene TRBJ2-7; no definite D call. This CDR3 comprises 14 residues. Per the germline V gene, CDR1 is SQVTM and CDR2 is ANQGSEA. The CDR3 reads CSVGDPGSSYEQCF. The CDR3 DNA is TGCAGCGTTGGGGATCCGGGCAGCTCCTACGAGCAGTGCTTC.

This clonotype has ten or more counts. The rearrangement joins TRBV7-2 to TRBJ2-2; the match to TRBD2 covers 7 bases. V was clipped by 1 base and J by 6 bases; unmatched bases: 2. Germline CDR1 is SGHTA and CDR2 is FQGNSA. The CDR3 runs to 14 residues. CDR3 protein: CASSLGGSAGELFF. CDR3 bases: TGTGCCAGCAGCTTAGGCGGGAGTGCCGGGGAGCTGTTTTTT.

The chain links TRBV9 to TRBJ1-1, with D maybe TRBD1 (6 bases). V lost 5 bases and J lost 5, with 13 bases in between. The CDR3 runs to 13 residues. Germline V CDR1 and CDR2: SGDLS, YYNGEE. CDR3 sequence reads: CASSVRGGTEAFF. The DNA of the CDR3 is TGTGCCAGCAGTGTCAGGGGCGGAACTGAAGCTTTCTTT.

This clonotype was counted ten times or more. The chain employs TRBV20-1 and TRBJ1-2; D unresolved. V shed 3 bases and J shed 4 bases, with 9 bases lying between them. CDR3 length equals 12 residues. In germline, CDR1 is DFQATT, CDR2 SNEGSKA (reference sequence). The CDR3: CSASGRLYGYTF. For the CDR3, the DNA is TGCAGTGCTAGTGGGCGGCTCTATGGCTACACCTTC.

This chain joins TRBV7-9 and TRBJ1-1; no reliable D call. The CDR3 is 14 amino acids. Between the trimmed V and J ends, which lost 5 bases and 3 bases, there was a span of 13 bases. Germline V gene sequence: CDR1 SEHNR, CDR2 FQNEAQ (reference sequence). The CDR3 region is CASSQILDYTEAFF. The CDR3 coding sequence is TGTGCCAGCAGCCAAATCTTGGATTACACTGAAGCTTTCTTT.

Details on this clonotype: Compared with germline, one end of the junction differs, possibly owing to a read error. The CDR3 loop is CASRRTDTEALF. The CDR3 nucleotides read TGTGCCAGCAGACGGACGGACACTGAAGCTCTCTTT. The chain has TRBV7-6 and TRBJ1-1; D perhaps matches TRBD1 (5 bases). CDR1 SGHVS and CDR2 FNYEAQ come from the germline V gene. The CDR3 covers 12 residues.

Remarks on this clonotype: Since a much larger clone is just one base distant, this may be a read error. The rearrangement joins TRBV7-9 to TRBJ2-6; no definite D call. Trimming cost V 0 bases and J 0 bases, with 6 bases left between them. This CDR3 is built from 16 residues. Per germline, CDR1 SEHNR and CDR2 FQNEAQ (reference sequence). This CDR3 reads CASSLALTSGANVLTF. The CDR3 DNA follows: TGTGCCAGCAGCTTAGCGCTGACCTCTGGGGCCAACGTCCTGACTTTC. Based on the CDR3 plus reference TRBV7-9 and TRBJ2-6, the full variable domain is DTGVSQNPRHKITKRGQNVTFRCDPISEHNRLYWYRQTLGQGPEFLTYFQNEAQLEKSRLLSDRFSAERPKGSFSTLEIQRTEQGDSAMYLCASSLALTSGANVLTFGAGSRLTVL.

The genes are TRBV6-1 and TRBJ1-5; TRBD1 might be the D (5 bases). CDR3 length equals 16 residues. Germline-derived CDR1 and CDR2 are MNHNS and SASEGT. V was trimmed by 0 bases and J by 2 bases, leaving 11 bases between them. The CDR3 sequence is CASSEASKGRNQPQHF. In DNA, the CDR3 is TGTGCCAGCAGTGAAGCGTCGAAGGGGCGCAATCAGCCCCAGCATTTT.

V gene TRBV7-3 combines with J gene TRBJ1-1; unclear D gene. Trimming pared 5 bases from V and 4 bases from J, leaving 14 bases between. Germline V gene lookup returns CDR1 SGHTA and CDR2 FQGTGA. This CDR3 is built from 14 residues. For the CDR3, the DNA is TGTGCCAGCAGCGGAGGAGGTGGGAGCACTGAAGCTTTCTTT. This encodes CASSGGGGSTEAFF.

The CDR3 region has the DNA TGCGCCAGCAGCTTGGCCGGGACAGGGGATTATGGCTACACCTTC. Amino acids: CASSLAGTGDYGYTF. The J gene is TRBJ1-2, the V gene TRBV5-1; 10 nucleotides match TRBD1. Germline assignment: CDR1 SGHRS and CDR2 YFSETQ. Trimming at V came to 0 bases and at J to 5 bases, leaving 4 bases not matched to a gene. The length of the CDR3 is 15 residues. Full variable domain (rest looked up from reference TRBV5-1 and TRBJ1-2): KAGVTQTPRYLIKTRGQQVTLSCSPISGHRSVSWYQQTPGQGLQFLFEYFSETQRNKGNFPGRFSGRQFSNSRSEMNVSTLELGDSALYLCASSLAGTGDYGYTFGSGTRLTVV.

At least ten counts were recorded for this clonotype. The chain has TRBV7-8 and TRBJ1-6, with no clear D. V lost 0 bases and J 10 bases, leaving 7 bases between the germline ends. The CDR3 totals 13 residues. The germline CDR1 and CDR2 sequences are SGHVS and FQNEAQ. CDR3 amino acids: CASSLAARSPLHF. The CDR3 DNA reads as TGTGCCAGCAGCTTAGCCGCCCGATCACCCCTCCACTTT.

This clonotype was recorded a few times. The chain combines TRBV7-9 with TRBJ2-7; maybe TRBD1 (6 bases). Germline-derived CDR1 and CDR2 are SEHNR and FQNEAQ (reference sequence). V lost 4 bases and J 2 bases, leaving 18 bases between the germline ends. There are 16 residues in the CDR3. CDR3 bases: TGTGCCAGCAGCTCCCTCCAGGCGGACAGAACCTACGAGCAGTACTTC. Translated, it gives CASSSLQADRTYEQYF.

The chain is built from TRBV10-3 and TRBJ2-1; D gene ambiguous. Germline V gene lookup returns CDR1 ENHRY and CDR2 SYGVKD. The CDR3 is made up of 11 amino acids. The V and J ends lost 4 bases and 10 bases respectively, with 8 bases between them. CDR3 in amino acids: CAISGNREQFF. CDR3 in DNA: TGTGCCATCAGTGGGAACCGGGAGCAGTTCTTC.

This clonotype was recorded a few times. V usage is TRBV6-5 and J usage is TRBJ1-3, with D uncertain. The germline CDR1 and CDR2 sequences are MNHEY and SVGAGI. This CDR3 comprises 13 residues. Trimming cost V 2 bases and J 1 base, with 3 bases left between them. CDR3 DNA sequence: TGTGCCAGCAGTTACGCATCTGGAAACACCATATATTTT. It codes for CASSYASGNTIYF.

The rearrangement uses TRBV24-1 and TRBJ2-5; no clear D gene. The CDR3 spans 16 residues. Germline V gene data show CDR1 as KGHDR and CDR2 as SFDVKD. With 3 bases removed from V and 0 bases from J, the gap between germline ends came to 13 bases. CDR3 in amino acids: CATSDPTMGYQETQYF. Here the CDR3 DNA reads TGTGCCACCAGTGATCCCACCATGGGGTACCAAGAGACCCAGTACTTC.

DNA for the CDR3: TGTGCCAGTAGTATCCGAACAGGCAATGATCCCCTCCACTTT. Protein: CASSIRTGNDPLHF. The V call is TRBV19, the J call TRBJ1-6, with a weak D call TRBD1 (5 bases). This CDR3 spans 14 amino acids. From germline, CDR1 is LNHDA and CDR2 SQIVND (reference sequence). Trimming pared 3 bases from V and 13 bases from J, leaving 16 bases between.

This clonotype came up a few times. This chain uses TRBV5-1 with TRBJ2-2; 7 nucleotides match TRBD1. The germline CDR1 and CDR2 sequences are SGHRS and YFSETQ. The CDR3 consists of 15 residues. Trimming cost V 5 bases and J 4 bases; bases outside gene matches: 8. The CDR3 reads CASSLPTGFTGELFF. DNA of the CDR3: TGCGCCAGCAGTTTACCGACAGGGTTCACCGGGGAGCTGTTTTTT.

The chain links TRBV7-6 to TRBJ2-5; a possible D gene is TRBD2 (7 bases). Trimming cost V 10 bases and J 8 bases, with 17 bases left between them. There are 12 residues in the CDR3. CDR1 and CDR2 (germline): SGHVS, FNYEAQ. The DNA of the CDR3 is TGTGCCACGGGGGGCGGAGTCGAAACCCAGTACTTC. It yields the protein CATGGGVETQYF.

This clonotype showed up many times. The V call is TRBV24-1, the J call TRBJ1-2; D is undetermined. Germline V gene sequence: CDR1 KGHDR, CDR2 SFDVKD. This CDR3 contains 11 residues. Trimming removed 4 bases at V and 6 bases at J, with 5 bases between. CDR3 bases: TGTGCCACCAGTGACAGCCATGGCTACACCTTC. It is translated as CATSDSHGYTF.